What follows are 22 T cell receptor beta chains derived from one specimen sequenced in a study of blood T cell repertoires in COVID-19. Using immunoSEQ multiplex PCR, the repertoire was profiled, and TCRdb retains in-frame clones only, with some absent. The sample lists around 250,000 clones; approximately 82% were seen once. Source material: PBMCs or T cells enriched from blood (not recorded which). These receptor sequences come from a middle-aged man who had recovered from COVID-19.

This clone was recorded only once. V is TRBV6-5 and J is TRBJ2-7; D might be TRBD1 (5 bases). Germline values: CDR1 MNHEY, CDR2 SVGAGI. Trimming stripped 6 bases from V and 12 bases from J, with 21 bases between. This CDR3 has 13 amino acids. The CDR3 spells CASRVSIGALWYF. The CDR3 nucleotides are TGTGCCAGCAGGGTTAGCATAGGGGCGCTATGGTACTTC.

Only one count was recorded for this clone. V and J are TRBV25-1 and TRBJ2-5; TRBD1 aligns across 8 bases. Looked up from germline, CDR1 is MGHDK and CDR2 is SYGVNS. V gave up 1 base and J gave up 5 bases; unmatched junction bases: 3. CDR3 size: 14 residues. The CDR3 DNA follows: TGTGCCAGCAGTGAATCAGGGGGCATGGAGACCCAGTACTTC. Translation gives CASSESGGMETQYF.

The chain combines TRBV9 with TRBJ2-6; D might be TRBD2 (5 bases). This CDR3 comprises 15 residues. The germline CDR1 and CDR2 sequences are SGDLS and YYNGEE. Trimming took off 0 bases at V and 1 base at J, with 5 bases between the two ends. For the CDR3, the DNA is TGTGCCAGCAGCGTAGGAGGGTCTGGGGCCAACGTCCTGACTTTC. This codes for CASSVGGSGANVLTF.

This rearrangement joins TRBV3-1 (or the pseudogene TRBV3-2) to TRBJ2-7; 9 bases line up with TRBD1. This CDR3 has 14 amino acids. The V segment lost 1 base and the J segment 6 bases; nucleotides outside the gene matches: 4. CDR1 LGHDT and CDR2 YNNKEL come from the germline V gene (reference sequence). The CDR3 DNA reads TGTGCCAGCAGCCAAGGGACAGGGGAATCCGAGCAGTACTTC. It translates to CASSQGTGESEQYF.

Ten or more counts support this clone. V is TRBV11-2 and J is TRBJ2-3, with 7 bases matching TRBD1. This CDR3 spans 15 amino acids. V gave up 4 bases and J gave up 2 bases; unmatched junction bases: 6. The germline gives CDR1 SGHAT, CDR2 FQNNGV. For the CDR3, the DNA is TGTGCCAGCAGCTCTTGGGGACAGTTCACAGATACGCAGTATTTT. Translated: CASSSWGQFTDTQYF.

V gene TRBV19 combines with J gene TRBJ1-5; no clear D gene. V was shortened by 8 bases and J by 2 bases, with 16 bases between the two germline ends. The V gene's germline CDR1 is LNHDA and CDR2 SQIVND (reference sequence). This CDR3 contains 15 residues. CDR3 sequence reads: CASGTARRGNQPQHF. CDR3 nucleotide sequence: TGTGCCAGTGGCACCGCACGGAGGGGCAATCAGCCCCAGCATTTT. Combining the CDR3 with reference TRBV19 and TRBJ1-5 gives the whole variable domain DGGITQSPKYLFRKEGQNVTLSCEQNLNHDAMYWYRQDPGQGLRLIYYSQIVNDFQKGDIAEGYSVSREKKESFPLTVTSAQKNPTAFYLCASGTARRGNQPQHFGDGTRLSIL.

The V gene is TRBV29-1, the J gene TRBJ1-5; a possible D gene is TRBD1 (6 bases). The ends were cut back, 5 bases at V and 1 base at J, with 12 bases in the middle. The CDR3 consists of 14 residues. Germline CDR1 reads SQVTM; CDR2 reads ANQGSEA. The CDR3 region is CSVWGGWSNQPQHF. Here the CDR3 DNA reads TGCAGCGTTTGGGGGGGCTGGAGCAATCAGCCCCAGCATTTT. The full variable domain, completed using reference TRBV29-1 and TRBJ1-5, is SAVISQKPSRDICQRGTSLTIQCQVDSQVTMMFWYRQQPGQSLTLIATANQGSEATYESGFVIDKFPISRPNLTFSTLTVSNMSPEDSSIYLCSVWGGWSNQPQHFGDGTRLSIL.

The chain links TRBV5-5 to TRBJ2-3, with a possible D match to TRBD2 (6 bases). Germline V gives CDR1 SGHKS, CDR2 YYEKEE (reference sequence). The CDR3 totals 15 residues. The V end was cut by 0 bases, the J end by 6 bases, with 14 bases between. The chain's CDR3 is CASSLGTGGTDTQYF. CDR3 in DNA: TGTGCCAGCAGCTTGGGGACTGGAGGGACGGATACGCAGTATTTT.

The rearrangement links TRBV5-4 to TRBJ2-1, with 12 bases identical to TRBD2. The germline gives CDR1 SGHNT, CDR2 YYREEE (reference sequence). The CDR3 length is 15 residues. V was pared by 3 bases and J by 6 bases, with 4 bases of the junction left unmatched. The CDR3 loop reads CASSYLAGGPNEQFF. CDR3 nucleotide sequence: TGTGCCAGCAGCTACCTAGCGGGAGGGCCCAATGAGCAGTTCTTC.

The chain couples TRBV20-1 to TRBJ1-2; no clear D gene. This CDR3 has 11 residues. V gave up 3 bases and J gave up 13 bases, with 15 bases separating them. Germline V gives CDR1 DFQATT, CDR2 SNEGSKA (reference sequence). In DNA form, the CDR3 reads TGCAGTGCTAGTGATGAGGGATCCGGCACCTTC. This translates into CSASDEGSGTF.

This chain links TRBV25-1 with TRBJ2-7; 7 nucleotides match TRBD1. This CDR3 spans 13 amino acids. Per the germline V gene, CDR1 is MGHDK and CDR2 is SYGVNS. Trimming cost V 6 bases and J 4 bases; bases outside gene matches: 6. CDR3 in DNA: TGTGCCAGCAGGGAGACAGGGTTTTACGAGCAGTACTTC. Translating gives CASRETGFYEQYF.

The chain links TRBV7-3 to TRBJ1-6, with a possible D match to TRBD1 (5 bases). Looked up from germline, CDR1 is SGHTA and CDR2 is FQGTGA. The CDR3 covers 14 residues. V was pared by 2 bases and J by 10 bases, with 12 bases between. For the CDR3, the DNA is TGTGCCAGCAGCTTAGGGGGAGCGGGATCACCCCTCCACTTT. Residues: CASSLGGAGSPLHF.

The V gene is TRBV7-2, the J gene TRBJ1-5, with D tentatively TRBD1 (5 bases). Germline V gene data show CDR1 as SGHTA and CDR2 as FQGNSA. The CDR3 runs 17 residues. With 1 base removed from V and 0 bases from J, the gap between germline ends came to 13 bases. CDR3 sequence (DNA): TGTGCCAGCAGCTTAGGTATTGACAGAATTAGCAATCAGCCCCAGCATTTT. Translation gives CASSLGIDRISNQPQHF.

The chain carries TRBV5-1 and TRBJ2-2; 10 nucleotides match TRBD2. V trimming: 4 bases; J trimming: 5 bases; junction bases outside the gene matches: 8. Germline CDR1 and CDR2: SGHRS and YFSETQ. This CDR3 region has 16 residues. The CDR3, as DNA: TGCGCCAGCAGCCAGACCGGGACTAGCGATACCGGGGAGCTGTTTTTT. This encodes CASSQTGTSDTGELFF.

The chain links TRBV28 to TRBJ2-1; TRBD1 might be the D (5 bases). The CDR3 runs 14 residues. Between the trimmed V and J ends, which lost 7 bases and 2 bases, there was a span of 12 bases. Germline-derived CDR1 and CDR2 are MDHEN and SYDVKM. The CDR3 coding sequence is TGTGCCAGCATAAAGGGGTTCACCTACAATGAGCAGTTCTTC. Translation gives CASIKGFTYNEQFF.

This clone was seen a handful of times. The gene calls are TRBV28 and TRBJ2-7, with D perhaps TRBD2 (5 bases). CDR1 MDHEN and CDR2 SYDVKM come from the germline V gene. V was clipped by 6 bases and J by 0 bases, with 9 bases between them. CDR3 size: 13 residues. The CDR3 spells CASRSGVSYEQYF. Here the CDR3 DNA reads TGTGCCAGCAGGTCCGGGGTCTCCTACGAGCAGTACTTC.

The rearrangement uses TRBV30 and TRBJ2-4; TRBD1 matches at 8 bases. The CDR3 covers 14 residues. V dropped 5 bases and J dropped 0; count of bases not matched to a gene: 3. CDR1 and CDR2 from the germline V gene are GTSNPN and SVGIG (reference sequence). The CDR3 nucleotides read TGTGCCTGGGGGACAGGCCTAGCCAAAAACATTCAGTACTTC. Translating it yields CAWGTGLAKNIQYF.

The chain links TRBV7-7 to TRBJ2-1; 7 bases agree with TRBD2. This CDR3 comprises 16 residues. The germline V gene encodes CDR1 SSHAT and CDR2 FNYEAQ (reference sequence). Trimming removed 3 bases from V and 15 bases from J; junction bases left unmatched: 20. This CDR3 is CASSFPFPLTSCCWFF. CDR3 DNA: TGTGCCAGCAGCTTTCCCTTCCCATTGACTAGCTGCTGTTGGTTCTTC.

V gene TRBV19 combines with J gene TRBJ1-5, with D possibly being TRBD1 (5 bases). The CDR3 is 13 amino acids. V gave up 7 bases and J gave up 7 bases, with 14 bases separating them. Germline CDR1 and CDR2: LNHDA and SQIVND (reference sequence). As DNA, the CDR3 is TGTGCCAGTATGCAGGGATTTGGACAGCCCCAGCATTTT. This translates into CASMQGFGQPQHF.

V usage is TRBV7-2 and J usage is TRBJ2-3; TRBD2 aligns across 10 bases. V was pared by 3 bases and J by 5 bases, with 11 bases of the junction left unmatched. The germline CDR1 and CDR2 sequences are SGHTA and FQGNSA. This CDR3 has 17 amino acids. The CDR3, as DNA: TGTGCCAGCAGCTTGGGTCGGCTAGCGGGAGTGGGAGATACGCAGTATTTT. The encoded protein is CASSLGRLAGVGDTQYF.

The chain combines TRBV15 with TRBJ1-4; D might be TRBD1 (6 bases). This CDR3 has 15 amino acids. Germline values: CDR1 LNHNV, CDR2 YYDKDF (reference sequence). Trimming pared 3 bases from V and 8 bases from J, leaving 16 bases between. CDR3 region: CATSSRQGSGEKLFF. CDR3 nucleotide sequence: TGTGCCACCAGCAGCCGGCAGGGGTCAGGGGAAAAACTGTTTTTT. Full variable domain (outside the CDR3, taken from reference TRBV15 and TRBJ1-4): DAMVIQNPRYQVTQFGKPVTLSCSQTLNHNVMYWYQQKSSQAPKLLFHYYDKDFNNEADTPDNFQSRRPNTSFCFLDIRSPGLGDTAMYLCATSSRQGSGEKLFFGSGTQLSVL.

This chain uses TRBV10-3 with TRBJ1-2; 8 nucleotides agree with TRBD1. Germline lookup yields CDR1 ENHRY and CDR2 SYGVKD. This CDR3 is built from 12 residues. V shed 2 bases and J 11 bases; nucleotides not matched to a gene: 4. CDR3 amino acids: CAISEGQGLYTF. In DNA, the CDR3 is TGTGCCATCAGTGAGGGACAGGGATTATACACCTTC.